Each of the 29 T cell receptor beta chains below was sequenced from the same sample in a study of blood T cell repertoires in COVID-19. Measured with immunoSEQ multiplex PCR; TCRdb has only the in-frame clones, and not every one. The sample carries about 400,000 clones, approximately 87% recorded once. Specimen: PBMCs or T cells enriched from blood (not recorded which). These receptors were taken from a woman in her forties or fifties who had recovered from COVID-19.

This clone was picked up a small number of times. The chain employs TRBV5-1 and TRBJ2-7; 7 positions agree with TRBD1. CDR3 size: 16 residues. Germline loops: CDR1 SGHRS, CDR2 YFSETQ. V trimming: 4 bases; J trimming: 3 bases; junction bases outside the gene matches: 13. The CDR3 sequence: CASSPEDRVGSYEQYF. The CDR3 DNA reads TGCGCCAGCAGCCCGGAAGACAGGGTCGGAAGCTACGAGCAGTACTTC. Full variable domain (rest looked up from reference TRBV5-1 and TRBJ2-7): KAGVTQTPRYLIKTRGQQVTLSCSPISGHRSVSWYQQTPGQGLQFLFEYFSETQRNKGNFPGRFSGRQFSNSRSEMNVSTLELGDSALYLCASSPEDRVGSYEQYFGPGTRLTVT.

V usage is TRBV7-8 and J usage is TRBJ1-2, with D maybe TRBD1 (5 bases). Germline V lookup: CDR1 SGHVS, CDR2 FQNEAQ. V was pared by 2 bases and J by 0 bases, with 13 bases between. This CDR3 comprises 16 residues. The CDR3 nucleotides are TGTGCCAGCAGCTTACTCTCGCAGGGTACTAACTATGGCTACACCTTC. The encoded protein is CASSLLSQGTNYGYTF.

CDR3 DNA sequence: TGTGCCATCGAACAGGGGCTGAGCTCTGGAAACACCATATATTTT. Its translation is CAIEQGLSSGNTIYF. V and J are TRBV10-3 and TRBJ1-3; 7 bases are a match to TRBD1. Germline loops: CDR1 ENHRY, CDR2 SYGVKD. The junction had 7 bases not matched to a gene; V was cut back by 8 bases and J by 0 bases. The CDR3 runs to 15 residues.

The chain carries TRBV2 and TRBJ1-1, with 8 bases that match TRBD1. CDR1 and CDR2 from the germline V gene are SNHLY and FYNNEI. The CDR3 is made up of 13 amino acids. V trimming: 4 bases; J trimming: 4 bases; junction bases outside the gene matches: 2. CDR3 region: CASSGQGITEAFF. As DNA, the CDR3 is TGTGCCAGCAGTGGACAGGGGATCACTGAAGCTTTCTTT. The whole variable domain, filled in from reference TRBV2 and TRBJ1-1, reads EPEVTQTPSHQVTQMGQEVILRCVPISNHLYFYWYRQILGQKVEFLVSFYNNEISEKSEIFDDQFSVERPDGSNFTLKIRSTKLEDSAMYFCASSGQGITEAFFGQGTRLTVV.

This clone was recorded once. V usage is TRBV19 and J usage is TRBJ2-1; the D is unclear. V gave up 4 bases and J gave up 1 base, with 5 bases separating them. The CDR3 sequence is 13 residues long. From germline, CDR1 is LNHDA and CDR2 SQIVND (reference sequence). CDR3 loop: CASSSRSYNEQFF. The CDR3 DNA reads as TGTGCCAGTAGTAGTCGGTCCTACAATGAGCAGTTCTTC.

The CDR3 reads CASSLATSDRETQYF. The CDR3 nucleotides read TGTGCCAGCAGCTTAGCGACTAGCGATCGAGAGACCCAGTACTTC. The V call is TRBV11-2, the J call TRBJ2-5; 8 bases agree with TRBD2. Germline CDR1 reads SGHAT; CDR2 reads FQNNGV. The trim removed 1 base at V and 4 bases at J, leaving 5 bases unmatched. CDR3 length equals 15 residues. Complete variable domain (other parts from reference TRBV11-2 and TRBJ2-5): EAGVAQSPRYKIIEKRQSVAFWCNPISGHATLYWYQQILGQGPKLLIQFQNNGVVDDSQLPKDRFSAERLKGVDSTLKIQPAKLEDSAVYLCASSLATSDRETQYFGPGTRLLVL.

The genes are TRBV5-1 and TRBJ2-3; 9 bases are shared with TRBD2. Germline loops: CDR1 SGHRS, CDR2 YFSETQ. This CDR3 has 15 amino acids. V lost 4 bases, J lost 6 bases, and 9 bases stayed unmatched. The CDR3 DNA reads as TGCGCCAGCAGCGCGGGCGGGGGGGCTCCGGATACGCAGTATTTT. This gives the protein CASSAGGGAPDTQYF. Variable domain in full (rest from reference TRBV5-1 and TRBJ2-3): KAGVTQTPRYLIKTRGQQVTLSCSPISGHRSVSWYQQTPGQGLQFLFEYFSETQRNKGNFPGRFSGRQFSNSRSEMNVSTLELGDSALYLCASSAGGGAPDTQYFGPGTRLTVL.

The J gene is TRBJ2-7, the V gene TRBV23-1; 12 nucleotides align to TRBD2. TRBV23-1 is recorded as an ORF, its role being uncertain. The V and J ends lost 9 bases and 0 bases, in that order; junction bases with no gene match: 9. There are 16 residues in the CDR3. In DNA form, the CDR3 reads TGCGCCAGACCCAGGACTAGCGGGGAGAGCTCCTACGAGCAGTACTTC. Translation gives CARPRTSGESSYEQYF.

CDR3 DNA: TGCAGTGCTAGTGCAGCGGGGGGGCCCAAGCCCTACGAGCAGTACTTC. Amino acid sequence: CSASAAGGPKPYEQYF. The V call is TRBV20-1, the J call TRBJ2-7; TRBD2 matches 10 bases. The germline gives CDR1 DFQATT, CDR2 SNEGSKA (reference sequence). V shed 3 bases and J 2 bases; nucleotides not matched to a gene: 10. The CDR3 contains 16 residues.

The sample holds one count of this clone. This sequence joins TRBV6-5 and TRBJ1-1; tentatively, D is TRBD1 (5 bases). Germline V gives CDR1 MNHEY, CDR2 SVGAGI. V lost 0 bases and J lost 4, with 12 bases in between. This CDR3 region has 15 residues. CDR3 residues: CASSYSQGGGTEAFF. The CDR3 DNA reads TGTGCCAGCAGTTACTCGCAGGGCGGGGGCACTGAAGCTTTCTTT.

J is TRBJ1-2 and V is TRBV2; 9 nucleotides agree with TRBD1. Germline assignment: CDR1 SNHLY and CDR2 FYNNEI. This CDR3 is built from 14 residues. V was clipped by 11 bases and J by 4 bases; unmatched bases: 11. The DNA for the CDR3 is TGTGCCGGAAAGACAGGGGGGCTCCCCTATGGCTACACCTTC. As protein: CAGKTGGLPYGYTF.

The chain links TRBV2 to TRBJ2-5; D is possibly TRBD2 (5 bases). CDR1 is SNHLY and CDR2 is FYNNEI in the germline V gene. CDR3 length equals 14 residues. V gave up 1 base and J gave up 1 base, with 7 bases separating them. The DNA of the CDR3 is TGTGCCAGCAGTGAAGGGGAGCTCCAAGAGACCCAGTACTTC. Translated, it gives CASSEGELQETQYF.

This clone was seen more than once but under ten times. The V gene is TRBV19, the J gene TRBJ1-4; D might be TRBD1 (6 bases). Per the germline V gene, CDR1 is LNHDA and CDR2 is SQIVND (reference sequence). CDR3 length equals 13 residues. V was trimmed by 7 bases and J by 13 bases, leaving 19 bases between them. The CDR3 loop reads CASNRQGSSGLFF. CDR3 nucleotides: TGTGCCAGTAACCGTCAGGGGTCTTCAGGACTGTTTTTT.

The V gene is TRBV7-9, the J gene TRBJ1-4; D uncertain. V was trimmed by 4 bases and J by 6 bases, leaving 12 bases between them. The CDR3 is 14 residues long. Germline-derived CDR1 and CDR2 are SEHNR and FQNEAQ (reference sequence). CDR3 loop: CASSWTGRDEKLFF. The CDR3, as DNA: TGTGCCAGCAGCTGGACGGGAAGGGATGAAAAACTGTTTTTT.

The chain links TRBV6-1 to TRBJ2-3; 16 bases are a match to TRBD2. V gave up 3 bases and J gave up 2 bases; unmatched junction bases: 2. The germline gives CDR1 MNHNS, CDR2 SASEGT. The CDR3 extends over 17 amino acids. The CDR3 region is CASSEGLAGGLTDTQYF. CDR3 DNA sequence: TGTGCCAGCAGTGAGGGACTAGCGGGGGGGCTCACAGATACGCAGTATTTT.

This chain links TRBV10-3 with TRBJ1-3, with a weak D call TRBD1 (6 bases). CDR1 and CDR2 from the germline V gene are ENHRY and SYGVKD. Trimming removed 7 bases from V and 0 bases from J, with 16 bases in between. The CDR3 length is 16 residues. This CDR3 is CAINDRDTGSGNTIYF. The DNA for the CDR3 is TGTGCCATCAATGATCGGGACACCGGCTCTGGAAACACCATATATTTT.

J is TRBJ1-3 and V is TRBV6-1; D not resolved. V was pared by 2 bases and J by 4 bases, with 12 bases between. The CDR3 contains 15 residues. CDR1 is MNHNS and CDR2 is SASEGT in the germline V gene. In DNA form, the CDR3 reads TGTGCCAGCAGTGAACACTTTATATCGGGAAACACCATATATTTT. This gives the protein CASSEHFISGNTIYF.

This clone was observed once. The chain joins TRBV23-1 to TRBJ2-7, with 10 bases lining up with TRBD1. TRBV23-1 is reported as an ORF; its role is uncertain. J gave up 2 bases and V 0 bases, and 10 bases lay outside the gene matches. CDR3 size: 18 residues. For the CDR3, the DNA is TGCGCCAGCAGTCAATCCTCTTATGGACAGGGGGGGACCTACGAGCAGTACTTC. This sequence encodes CASSQSSYGQGGTYEQYF.

This CDR3 is CASSLIQGSTNEKLFF. For the CDR3, the DNA is TGTGCCAGCAGCCTCATACAGGGTAGCACTAATGAAAAACTGTTTTTT. The V gene is TRBV7-9, the J gene TRBJ1-4, with D perhaps TRBD1 (6 bases). The V end lost 5 bases, the J end lost 2 bases, and 15 bases lay between the germline ends. The CDR3 runs 16 residues. Germline CDR1 reads SEHNR; CDR2 reads FQNEAQ (reference sequence).

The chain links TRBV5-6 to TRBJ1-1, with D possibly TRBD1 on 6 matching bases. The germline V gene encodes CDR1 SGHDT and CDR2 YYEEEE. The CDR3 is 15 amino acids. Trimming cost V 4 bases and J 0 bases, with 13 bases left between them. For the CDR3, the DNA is TGTGCCAGCAGCATGGCGGACAGAATGAACACTGAAGCTTTCTTT. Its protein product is CASSMADRMNTEAFF.

As DNA, the CDR3 is TGCGCCATCTCAGCGGGGGGGCAAGGAGATACGCAGTATTTT. This codes for CAISAGGQGDTQYF. V and J are TRBV10-2 and TRBJ2-3; 10 bases fit TRBD2. This CDR3 is built from 14 residues. Germline assignment: CDR1 WSHSY and CDR2 SAAADI. Trimming cost V 10 bases and J 5 bases; bases outside gene matches: 9.

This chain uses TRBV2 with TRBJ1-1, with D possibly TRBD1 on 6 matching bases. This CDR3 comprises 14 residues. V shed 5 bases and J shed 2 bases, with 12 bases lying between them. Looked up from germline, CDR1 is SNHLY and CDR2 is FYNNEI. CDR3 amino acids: CASSYGQLNTEAFF. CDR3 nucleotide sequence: TGTGCCAGCAGTTATGGACAGCTCAACACTGAAGCTTTCTTT.

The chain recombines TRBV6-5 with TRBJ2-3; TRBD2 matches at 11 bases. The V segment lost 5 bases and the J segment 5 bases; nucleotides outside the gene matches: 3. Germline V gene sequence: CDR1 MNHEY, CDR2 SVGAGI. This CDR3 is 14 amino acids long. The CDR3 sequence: CASSRLAGLDTQYF. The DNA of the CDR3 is TGTGCCAGCAGTAGACTAGCGGGGTTAGATACGCAGTATTTT.

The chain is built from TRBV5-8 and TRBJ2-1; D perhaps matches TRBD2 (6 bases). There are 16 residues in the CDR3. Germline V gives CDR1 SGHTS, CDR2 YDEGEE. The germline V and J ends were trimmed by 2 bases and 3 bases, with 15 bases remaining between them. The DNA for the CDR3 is TGTGCCAGCAGCTTAGGAGGGAACTCATACTACAATGAGCAGTTCTTC. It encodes CASSLGGNSYYNEQFF.

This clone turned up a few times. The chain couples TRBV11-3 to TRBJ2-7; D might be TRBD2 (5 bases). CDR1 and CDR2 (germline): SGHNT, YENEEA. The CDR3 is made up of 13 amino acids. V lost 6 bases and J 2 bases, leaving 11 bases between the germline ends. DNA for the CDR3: TGTGCCAGCAGTCGGACTGGGGCCTACGAGCAGTACTTC. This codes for CASSRTGAYEQYF.

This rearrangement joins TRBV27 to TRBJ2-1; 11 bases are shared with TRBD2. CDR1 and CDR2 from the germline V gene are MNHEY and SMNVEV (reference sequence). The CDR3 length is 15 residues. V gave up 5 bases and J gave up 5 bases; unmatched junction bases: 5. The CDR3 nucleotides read TGTGCCAGCAGTCCGGGGACTAGCGGAAACAATGAGCAGTTCTTC. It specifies CASSPGTSGNNEQFF.

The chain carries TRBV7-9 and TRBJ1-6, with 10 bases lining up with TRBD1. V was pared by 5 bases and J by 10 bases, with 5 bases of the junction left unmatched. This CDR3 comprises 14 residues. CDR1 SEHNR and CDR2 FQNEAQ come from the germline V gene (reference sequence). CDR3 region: CASSQTGGGSPLHF. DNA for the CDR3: TGTGCCAGCAGCCAGACAGGGGGCGGATCACCCCTCCACTTT.

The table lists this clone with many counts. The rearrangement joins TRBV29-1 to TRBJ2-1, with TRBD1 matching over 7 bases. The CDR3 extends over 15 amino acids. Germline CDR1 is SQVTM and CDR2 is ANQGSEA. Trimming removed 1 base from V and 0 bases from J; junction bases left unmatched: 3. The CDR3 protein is CSVEVWDSSYNEQFF. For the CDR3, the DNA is TGCAGCGTTGAAGTGTGGGACAGCTCCTACAATGAGCAGTTCTTC.

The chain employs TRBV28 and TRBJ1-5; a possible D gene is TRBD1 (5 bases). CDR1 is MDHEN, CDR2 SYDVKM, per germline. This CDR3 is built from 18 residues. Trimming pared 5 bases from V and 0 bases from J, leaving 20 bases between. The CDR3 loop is CASSRRGRINYSNQPQHF. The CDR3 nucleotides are TGTGCCAGCAGTCGGCGGGGACGGATAAATTATAGCAATCAGCCCCAGCATTTT.